Listed here are 19 T cell receptor beta chains from one sample, sequenced in a study of blood T cell repertoires in COVID-19 (dated by TCRdb to about 2020). Library generation was performed with the immunoSEQ multiplex PCR assay. In TCRdb, the immuneACCESS table is reduced to in-frame sequences with V and J assigned. These tables do not hold every clone; where another copy was compared, an unresolved V gene accounts for under half, and the others remain unexplained. This sample comprises around 220,000 clones, around 83% of them detected only once. Of the sample, approximately 6.2% falls within the top ten clones. The sequencing sample was made of PBMCs or T cells enriched from blood (not recorded which). These receptor sequences come from a woman aged 40 to 55 who had recovered from COVID-19.

The rearrangement joins TRBV9 to TRBJ2-3; 12 bases align to TRBD2. Germline V CDR1 and CDR2: SGDLS, YYNGEE. V shed 0 bases and J 4 bases; nucleotides not matched to a gene: 3. The CDR3 extends over 16 amino acids. The CDR3 DNA is TGTGCCAGCAGCGTAGAGCCTAGCGGGAGGGCAGATACGCAGTATTTT. Translated, it gives CASSVEPSGRADTQYF. Looking up the rest from reference TRBV9 and TRBJ2-3 gives the full variable domain: DSGVTQTPKHLITATGQRVTLRCSPRSGDLSVYWYQQSLDQGLQFLIQYYNGEERAKGNILERFSAQQFPDLHSELNLSSLELGDSALYFCASSVEPSGRADTQYFGPGTRLTVL.

Concerning this clone itself: This may come from a read error, since a much larger clone is one base off. This sample includes further DNA sequences coding for the same CDR3. CDR3 bases: TGTGCCAGCAGCTCAAACTCTGGAAACACCATATATTTT. It translates to CASSSNSGNTIYF. This chain uses TRBV7-3 with TRBJ1-3; D gene ambiguous. The CDR3 extends over 13 amino acids. CDR1 and CDR2 (germline): SGHTA, FQGTGA. Trimming took 4 bases from V and 0 from J, leaving 4 bases between them.

Concerning this clone: Germline and junction disagree at one end, which may indicate a read error. The genes are TRBV5-8 and TRBJ2-5, with D tentatively TRBD2 (6 bases). This CDR3 comprises 15 residues. Germline V gives CDR1 SGHTS, CDR2 YDEGEE. The CDR3 loop is CATSFSGGGQETQYF. DNA of the CDR3: TGTGCCACCAGCTTCTCTGGTGGGGGGCAAGAGACCCAGTACTTC. The whole variable domain, remainder taken from reference TRBV5-8 and TRBJ2-5, is EAGVTQSPTHLIKTRGQQATLRCSPISGHTSVYWYQQALGLGLQFLLWYDEGEERNRGNFPPRFSGRQFPNYSSELNVNALELEDSALYLCATSFSGGGQETQYFGPGTRLLVL.

The chain is built from TRBV7-3 and TRBJ2-3, with TRBD2 identical over 9 bases. Germline lookup yields CDR1 SGHTA and CDR2 FQGTGA. Germline trimming cut 6 bases from V and 2 bases from J; bases unmatched to any gene: 9. The CDR3 consists of 16 residues. The DNA for the CDR3 is TGTGCCAGCAGTCAACGAGTAGCGGGGGTCACAGATACGCAGTATTTT. It translates to CASSQRVAGVTDTQYF.

V is TRBV19 and J is TRBJ2-5; 7 bases map to TRBD2. The CDR3 is 14 residues long. V shed 5 bases, J shed 5 bases, and the junction held 8 bases outside the gene matches. The V gene's germline CDR1 is LNHDA and CDR2 SQIVND (reference sequence). The CDR3 sequence: CASSWGGRWETQYF. The CDR3, as DNA: TGTGCCAGTAGTTGGGGCGGGAGATGGGAGACCCAGTACTTC. Complete variable domain (other parts from reference TRBV19 and TRBJ2-5): DGGITQSPKYLFRKEGQNVTLSCEQNLNHDAMYWYRQDPGQGLRLIYYSQIVNDFQKGDIAEGYSVSREKKESFPLTVTSAQKNPTAFYLCASSWGGRWETQYFGPGTRLLVL.

The chain has TRBV18 and TRBJ1-4, with D unclear. V shed 3 bases and J shed 8 bases, with 13 bases lying between them. The germline V gene encodes CDR1 KGHSH and CDR2 LQKENI. The CDR3 consists of 14 residues. This CDR3 is CASSPPSEGEKLFF. The DNA for the CDR3 is TGTGCCAGCTCACCGCCTTCTGAGGGAGAAAAACTGTTTTTT.

V usage is TRBV2 and J usage is TRBJ1-4; maybe TRBD1 (5 bases). V was cut by 6 bases and J by 3 bases, with 11 bases left in between. Germline CDR1 reads SNHLY; CDR2 reads FYNNEI. This CDR3 contains 14 residues. Here the CDR3 reads CASRVGGPNEKLFF. The DNA of the CDR3 is TGTGCCAGCAGAGTGGGGGGACCTAATGAAAAACTGTTTTTT.

CDR3 residues: CASSLVGAGVGNEQFF. The DNA of the CDR3 is TGTGCCAGCAGCTTAGTTGGGGCGGGAGTGGGCAATGAGCAGTTCTTC. V gene TRBV7-2 combines with J gene TRBJ2-1; TRBD2 matches 7 bases. CDR3 length: 16 amino acids. The ends lost 1 base at V and 6 bases at J; junction bases unmatched: 9. CDR1 SGHTA and CDR2 FQGNSA come from the germline V gene. Full variable domain (rest looked up from reference TRBV7-2 and TRBJ2-1): GAGVSQSPSNKVTEKGKDVELRCDPISGHTALYWYRQSLGQGLEFLIYFQGNSAPDKSGLPSDRFSAERTGGSVSTLTIQRTQQEDSAVYLCASSLVGAGVGNEQFFGPGTRLTVL.

This chain connects TRBV2 to TRBJ1-6; perhaps TRBD1 as D (5 bases). Trimming stripped 10 bases from V and 6 bases from J, with 13 bases between. Looked up from germline, CDR1 is SNHLY and CDR2 is FYNNEI. The CDR3 loop spans 13 amino acids. DNA of the CDR3: TGTGCCACCTCGGCAGGGCCTAATTCACCCCTCCACTTT. It codes for CATSAGPNSPLHF. The full variable domain, its missing parts supplied by reference TRBV2 and TRBJ1-6, is EPEVTQTPSHQVTQMGQEVILRCVPISNHLYFYWYRQILGQKVEFLVSFYNNEISEKSEIFDDQFSVERPDGSNFTLKIRSTKLEDSAMYFCATSAGPNSPLHFGNGTRLTVT.

CDR3 loop: CASGRRDSQETQYF. Written as DNA, the CDR3 is TGTGCGTCCGGTCGTCGGGACTCACAAGAGACCCAGTACTTC. V and J are TRBV6-5 and TRBJ2-5, with a possible D match to TRBD2 (6 bases). The length of the CDR3 is 14 residues. Germline CDR1 MNHEY, CDR2 SVGAGI.

This sequence joins TRBV7-9 and TRBJ2-2; maybe TRBD2 (6 bases). Germline CDR1 and CDR2: SEHNR and FQNEAQ (reference sequence). The CDR3 runs to 14 residues. The ends were cut back, 6 bases at V and 5 bases at J, with 13 bases in the middle. CDR3 amino acids: CASRPEEGTGELFF. CDR3 in DNA: TGTGCCAGCAGGCCGGAGGAGGGAACCGGGGAGCTGTTTTTT.

This chain uses TRBV7-2 with TRBJ2-2, with D possibly being TRBD1 (5 bases). Trimming pared 2 bases from V and 0 bases from J, leaving 7 bases between. The CDR3 is 15 amino acids. Germline loops: CDR1 SGHTA, CDR2 FQGNSA. For the CDR3, the DNA is TGTGCCAGCAGCTTACAGGGTACGAACACCGGGGAGCTGTTTTTT. As protein: CASSLQGTNTGELFF.

The chain recombines TRBV6-6 with TRBJ1-1, with unresolved D. The CDR3 is made up of 11 amino acids. Germline V gene sequence: CDR1 MNHNY, CDR2 SVGAGI (reference sequence). The ends were cut back, 8 bases at V and 4 bases at J, with 8 bases in the middle. The CDR3 protein is CASFLSTEAFF. In DNA form, the CDR3 reads TGTGCCAGCTTCCTTAGCACTGAAGCTTTCTTT.

The table lists this clone with a count of one. The chain joins TRBV27 to TRBJ1-1; a possible D gene is TRBD1 (6 bases). This CDR3 has 14 residues. Germline CDR1 and CDR2: MNHEY and SMNVEV (reference sequence). V was shortened by 0 bases and J by 1 base, with 6 bases between the two germline ends. Here the CDR3 DNA reads TGTGCCAGCAGTTTATCAGGGGGGAACACTGAAGCTTTCTTT. This codes for CASSLSGGNTEAFF.

The CDR3 DNA sequence: TGTGCCAGCAGCGTAGATCAGCGGGGTACCGGGGAGCTGTTTTTT. Translating it yields CASSVDQRGTGELFF. The V and J genes are TRBV9 and TRBJ2-2; 7 bases fit TRBD2. This CDR3 contains 15 residues. The germline CDR1 and CDR2 sequences are SGDLS and YYNGEE. Trimming at V came to 0 bases and at J to 5 bases, leaving 4 bases not matched to a gene.

In regard to this clone: A junction end diverges from the germline sequence, so it may reflect a read error. The genes are TRBV11-2 and TRBJ2-1; TRBD2 matches at 7 bases. The CDR3 is made up of 17 amino acids. Germline-derived CDR1 and CDR2 are SGHAT and FQNNGV. CDR3 amino acids: CASSLKGLAVAYNVQFF. The DNA of the CDR3 is TGTGCCAGCAGCTTAAAAGGGCTAGCGGTGGCCTACAATGTGCAGTTCTTC.

As concerns this clone: The same CDR3 is also encoded by other DNA sequences in this sample. V and J are TRBV7-9 and TRBJ1-5, with a tentative D call TRBD1 (5 bases). The CDR3 loop spans 15 amino acids. The V and J ends lost 5 bases and 0 bases respectively, with 11 bases between them. The germline V gene has CDR1 SEHNR and CDR2 FQNEAQ (reference sequence). This CDR3 reads CASSLVGGSNQPQHF. CDR3 coding DNA: TGTGCCAGCAGCCTAGTCGGGGGTAGCAATCAGCCCCAGCATTTT.

This chain uses TRBV28 with TRBJ1-1; TRBD1 aligns across 8 bases. CDR1 is MDHEN and CDR2 is SYDVKM in the germline V gene. J gave up 1 base and V 6 bases, and 7 bases lay outside the gene matches. The CDR3 is 15 amino acids. DNA for the CDR3: TGTGCCAGCAGGGACCCAGGGGGCACGAACACTGAAGCTTTCTTT. Its protein is CASRDPGGTNTEAFF.

The rearrangement links TRBV19 to TRBJ2-7, with TRBD2 matching 7 bases. V shed 4 bases, J shed 6 bases, and the junction held 12 bases outside the gene matches. From germline, CDR1 is LNHDA and CDR2 SQIVND (reference sequence). The CDR3 covers 15 residues. CDR3 DNA sequence: TGTGCCAGTAGTACCTATGCGGGAGAACTAGGCGAGCAGTACTTC. Its translation is CASSTYAGELGEQYF.